A single sample is the source of the 12 T cell receptor beta chains below, sequenced in a study of T cells in women clearing cervical HPV infection. Produced via immunoSEQ multiplex PCR; TCRdb's table is partial and in-frame only. The sample features fewer than 50,000 clones, with 1.2% in its top ten. Sequencing was carried out using blood buffy coat. Receptor source: a woman between 18 and 69 years old with a cervical HPV16 infection that either progressed to CIN3+ or cleared (not recorded which).

As to this clone: The read comes to an end 3 residues before the CDR3 does, leaving the germline J gene to fill in the end. This chain connects TRBV2 to TRBJ2-5, with 9 bases matching TRBD1. Germline V gene sequence: CDR1 SNHLY, CDR2 FYNNEI. The trim removed 5 bases at V and 5 bases at J, leaving 6 bases unmatched. The CDR3 totals 14 residues. CDR3 residues: CASSWDRVRETQYF. The covered CDR3 bases are TGTGCCAGCAGTTGGGACAGGGTCCGGGAGACC.

On this clone itself: The sequence runs out 3 residues before the end of the CDR3; the remainder is reconstructed from the germline J gene. This chain uses TRBV2 with TRBJ2-4, with 12 bases identical to TRBD2. This CDR3 contains 18 residues. V was pared by 5 bases and J by 0 bases, with 8 bases of the junction left unmatched. Per germline, CDR1 SNHLY and CDR2 FYNNEI. CDR3 sequence reads: CASSNLAGGRGAKNIQYF. The CDR3 bases that were read are TGTGCCAGCAGTAATCTAGCGGGGGGGCGGGGAGCCAAAAACATT.

Note on this clone: From the germline J gene comes the end of the CDR3, since the read stops 3 residues before it. The chain links TRBV20-1 to TRBJ2-7; 11 nucleotides align to TRBD1. The CDR3 sequence is 14 residues long. The germline V gene encodes CDR1 DFQATT and CDR2 SNEGSKA (reference sequence). Unmatched junction bases numbered 6, after V lost 5 bases and J lost 3 bases. The sequenced part of the CDR3 DNA is TGCAGTGCTGGGCGGGGACAGGGGGGCTACGAG. Its protein is CSAGRGQGGYE. In full, the CDR3 reads CSAGRGQGGYEQYF.

CDR3 amino acids: CASSLMQGQPQHF. CDR3 bases read: TGTGCCAGCAGCCTAATGCAGGGCCAGCCC. The chain joins TRBV7-2 to TRBJ1-5, with D perhaps TRBD1 (5 bases). The read ends 3 residues before the CDR3 terminus; that terminus is restored from the germline J gene. This CDR3 is built from 13 residues. Germline V gene sequence: CDR1 SGHTA, CDR2 FQGNSA. The V gene lost 5 bases and the J gene lost 7 bases, with 12 bases spanning the gap.

About this clone itself: The sequence runs out 3 residues before the end of the CDR3; the remainder is reconstructed from the germline J gene. This chain joins TRBV6-4 and TRBJ2-2; 9 positions agree with TRBD1. V lost 6 bases, J lost 1 base, and 3 bases stayed unmatched. The CDR3 has 15 residues. The V gene's germline CDR1 is MRHNA and CDR2 SNTAGT. The CDR3 DNA, read in part, is TGTGCCAGCAGACCGGGACAGGGGAACACCGGGGAG. Protein sequence: CASRPGQGNTGE. The whole CDR3 is CASRPGQGNTGELFF.

The sequenced CDR3 bases are TGCGCCAGCAGCTTCGGGACAGGGGGTGGC. This translates into CASSFGTGGG. The full CDR3 sequence reads CASSFGTGGGYTF. The chain is built from TRBV5-1 and TRBJ1-2, with TRBD1 matching over 11 bases. The read terminates 3 residues before the CDR3 end, so the remaining end is supplied by the germline J gene. Unmatched junction bases numbered 1, after V lost 2 bases and J lost 7 bases. The CDR3 is 13 residues long. Germline V CDR1 and CDR2: SGHRS, YFSETQ.

Turning to this clone: The sequence runs out 3 residues before the end of the CDR3; the remainder is reconstructed from the germline J gene. The chain carries TRBV7-2 and TRBJ2-3, with TRBD1 matching over 7 bases. V lost 2 bases and J lost 2; bases outside the gene matches: 4. The CDR3 runs 15 residues. Germline lookup yields CDR1 SGHTA and CDR2 FQGNSA. The sequenced part of the CDR3 DNA is TGTGCCAGCAGCTTAAGGGGACAGTACACAGATACG. Its translation: CASSLRGQYTDT. The CDR3 reads in full as CASSLRGQYTDTQYF.

Comment on this clone: The read comes to an end 3 residues before the CDR3 does, leaving the germline J gene to fill in the end. This chain joins TRBV7-2 and TRBJ2-2; 10 bases are a match to TRBD2. V was clipped by 3 bases and J by 5 bases; unmatched bases: 3. The CDR3 is 15 residues long. The germline V gene encodes CDR1 SGHTA and CDR2 FQGNSA. The sequenced CDR3 bases are TGTGCCAGCAGCTTGGCTAGCGGGAGAACCGGGGAG. Its translation is CASSLASGRTGE. The whole CDR3 protein is CASSLASGRTGELFF.

To note about this clone: The read gets to within 3 residues of the CDR3 end, and the germline J gene fills in the rest. The chain employs TRBV6-1 and TRBJ1-5; 8 bases match TRBD1. Germline CDR1 and CDR2: MNHNS and SASEGT. The CDR3 runs to 16 residues. The ends lost 2 bases at V and 4 bases at J; junction bases unmatched: 7. CDR3 DNA (partial): TGTGCCAGCAGTGAACTTGGACAGGGCATGAATCAGCCC. Protein: CASSELGQGMNQP. The entire CDR3 is CASSELGQGMNQPQHF.

This clone is labeled medium-sized based on frequency. The sequenced CDR3 bases are TGTGCCAGCAGCCGCGGGGACTCCCGTCTGAACACCGGGGAG. This sequence encodes CASSRGDSRLNTGE. From start to end, the CDR3 is CASSRGDSRLNTGELFF. V gene TRBV14 combines with J gene TRBJ2-2; tentative D call: TRBD2 (6 bases). Read coverage stops 3 residues before the CDR3 terminus; the germline J gene supplies the remainder. Between the trimmed V and J ends, which lost 4 bases and 1 base, there was a span of 16 bases. The CDR3 is 17 amino acids. Germline CDR1 is SGHDN and CDR2 is FVKESK.

On this clone itself: The CDR3 end lies 3 residues beyond the end of the read and is filled in from the germline J gene. V gene TRBV2 combines with J gene TRBJ2-7; 8 nucleotides line up with TRBD1. The CDR3 has 14 amino acids. V shed 4 bases, J shed 0 bases, and the junction held 2 bases outside the gene matches. CDR1 and CDR2 (germline): SNHLY, FYNNEI. The covered CDR3 bases are TGTGCCAGCAGTGGACAGGGGCGCTCCTACGAG. Translating gives CASSGQGRSYE. The full CDR3 protein reads CASSGQGRSYEQYF.

Points on this clone: Read data end 3 residues before the CDR3 end; the end is taken from the germline J gene. This rearrangement joins TRBV19 to TRBJ1-2; maybe TRBD1 (6 bases). The CDR3 is made up of 13 amino acids. Per germline, CDR1 LNHDA and CDR2 SQIVND (reference sequence). V lost 9 bases and J lost 7, with 18 bases in between. CDR3 DNA (partial): TGTGCCAGCCACCGATCGACAGGAGGTGGC. This gives the protein CASHRSTGGG. The CDR3 in its entirety is CASHRSTGGGYTF.